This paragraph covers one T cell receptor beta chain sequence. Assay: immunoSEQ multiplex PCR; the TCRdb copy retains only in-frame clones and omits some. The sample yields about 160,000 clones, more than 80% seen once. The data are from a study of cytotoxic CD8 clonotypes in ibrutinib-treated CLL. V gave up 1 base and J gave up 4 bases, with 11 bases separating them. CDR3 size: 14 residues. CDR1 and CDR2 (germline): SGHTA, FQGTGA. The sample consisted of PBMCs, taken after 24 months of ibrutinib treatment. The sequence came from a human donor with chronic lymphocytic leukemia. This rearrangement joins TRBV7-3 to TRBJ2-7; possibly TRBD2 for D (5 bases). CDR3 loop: CASSLIAGPYEQYF. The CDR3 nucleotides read TGTGCCAGCAGCTTAATTGCGGGCCCGTACGAGCAGTACTTC.